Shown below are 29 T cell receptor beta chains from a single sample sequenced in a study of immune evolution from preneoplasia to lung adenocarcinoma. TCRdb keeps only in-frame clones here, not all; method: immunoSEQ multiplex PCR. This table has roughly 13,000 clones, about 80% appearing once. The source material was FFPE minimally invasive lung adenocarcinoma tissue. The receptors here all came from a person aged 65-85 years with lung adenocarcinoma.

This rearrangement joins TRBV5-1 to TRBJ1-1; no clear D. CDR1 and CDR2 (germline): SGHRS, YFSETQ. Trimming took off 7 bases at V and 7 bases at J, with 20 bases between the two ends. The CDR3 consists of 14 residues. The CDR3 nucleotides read TGCGCCAGCCGCCTCCGTTTCCGCCATGATGAAGCTTTCTTT. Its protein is CASRLRFRHDEAFF.

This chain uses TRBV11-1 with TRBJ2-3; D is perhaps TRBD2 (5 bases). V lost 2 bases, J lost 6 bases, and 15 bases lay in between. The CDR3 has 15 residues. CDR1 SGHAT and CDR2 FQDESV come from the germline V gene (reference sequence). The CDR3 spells CASSLLDSAGDTQYF. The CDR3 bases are TGTGCCAGCAGCTTATTGGACTCGGCCGGGGATACGCAGTATTTT. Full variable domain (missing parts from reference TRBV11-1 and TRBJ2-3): EAEVAQSPRYKITEKSQAVAFWCDPISGHATLYWYRQILGQGPELLVQFQDESVVDDSQLPKDRFSAERLKGVDSTLKIQPAELGDSAMYLCASSLLDSAGDTQYFGPGTRLTVL.

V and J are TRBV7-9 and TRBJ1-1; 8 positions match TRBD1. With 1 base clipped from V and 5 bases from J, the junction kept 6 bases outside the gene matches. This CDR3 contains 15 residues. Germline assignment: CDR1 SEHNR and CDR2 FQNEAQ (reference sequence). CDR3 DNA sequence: TGTGCCAGCAGCTTAGGGACAGGGATTTATACTGAAGCTTTCTTT. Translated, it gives CASSLGTGIYTEAFF.

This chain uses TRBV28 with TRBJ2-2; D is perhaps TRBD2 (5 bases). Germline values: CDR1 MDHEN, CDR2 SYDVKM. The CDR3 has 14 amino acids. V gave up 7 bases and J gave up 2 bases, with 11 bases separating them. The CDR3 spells CASKDFINTGELFF. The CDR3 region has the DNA TGTGCCAGCAAGGACTTTATCAACACCGGGGAGCTGTTTTTT.

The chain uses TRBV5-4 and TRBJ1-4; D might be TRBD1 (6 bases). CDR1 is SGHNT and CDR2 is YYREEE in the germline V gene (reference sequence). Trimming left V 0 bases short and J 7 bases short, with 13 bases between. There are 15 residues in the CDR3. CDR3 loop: CASSLVLGGSEKLFF. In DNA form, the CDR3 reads TGTGCCAGCAGCTTGGTTCTCGGGGGCAGTGAAAAACTGTTTTTT.

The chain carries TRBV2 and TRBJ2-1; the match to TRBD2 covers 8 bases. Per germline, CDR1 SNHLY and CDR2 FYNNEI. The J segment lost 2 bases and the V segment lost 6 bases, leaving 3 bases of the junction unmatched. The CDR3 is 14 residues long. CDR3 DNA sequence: TGTGCCAGCAGAGATAGCGGGGCCTACAATGAGCAGTTCTTC. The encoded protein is CASRDSGAYNEQFF.

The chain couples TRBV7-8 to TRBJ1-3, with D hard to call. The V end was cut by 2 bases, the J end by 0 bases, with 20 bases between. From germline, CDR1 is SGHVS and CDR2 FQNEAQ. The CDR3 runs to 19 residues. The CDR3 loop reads CASSLWADLAVVSGNTIYF. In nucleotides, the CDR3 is TGTGCCAGCAGCTTATGGGCGGATCTGGCCGTTGTCTCTGGAAACACCATATATTTT.

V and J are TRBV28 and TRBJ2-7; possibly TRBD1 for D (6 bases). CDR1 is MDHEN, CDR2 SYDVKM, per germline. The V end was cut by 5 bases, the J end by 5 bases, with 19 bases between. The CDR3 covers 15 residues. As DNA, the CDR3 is TGTGCCAGCAGTCCCAGCGACAGGACCCCTGACGAGCAGTACTTC. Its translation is CASSPSDRTPDEQYF.

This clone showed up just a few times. DNA for the CDR3: TGTGCCAGCAGTTTAGCCCTCCGGGGCAGGGATACGCAGTATTTT. It encodes CASSLALRGRDTQYF. The chain has TRBV28 and TRBJ2-3; D might be TRBD1 or TRBD2, each matching 5 bases. Germline CDR1 is MDHEN and CDR2 is SYDVKM. V lost 2 bases to trimming and J lost 6 bases, with 15 bases between them. This CDR3 is built from 15 residues. Variable domain in full (rest from reference TRBV28 and TRBJ2-3): DVKVTQSSRYLVKRTGEKVFLECVQDMDHENMFWYRQDPGLGLRLIYFSYDVKMKEKGDIPEGYSVSREKKERFSLILESASTNQTSMYLCASSLALRGRDTQYFGPGTRLTVL.

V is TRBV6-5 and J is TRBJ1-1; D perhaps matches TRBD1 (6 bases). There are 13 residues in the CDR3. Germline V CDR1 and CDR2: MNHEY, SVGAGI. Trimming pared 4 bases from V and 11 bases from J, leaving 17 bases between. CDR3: CASSSGVLSGAFF. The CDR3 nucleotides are TGTGCCAGCAGTTCAGGGGTACTAAGTGGTGCTTTCTTT.

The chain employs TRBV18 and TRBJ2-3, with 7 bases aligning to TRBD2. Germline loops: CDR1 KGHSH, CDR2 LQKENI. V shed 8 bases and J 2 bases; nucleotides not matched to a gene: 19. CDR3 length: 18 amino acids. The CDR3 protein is CASTEKSGLAVITDTQYF. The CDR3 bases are TGTGCCAGCACAGAAAAATCGGGTCTAGCGGTTATCACAGATACGCAGTATTTT.

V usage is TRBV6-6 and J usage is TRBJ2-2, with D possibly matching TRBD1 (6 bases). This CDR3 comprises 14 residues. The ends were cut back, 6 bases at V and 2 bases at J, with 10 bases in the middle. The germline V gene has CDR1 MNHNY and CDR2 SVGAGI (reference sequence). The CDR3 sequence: CASRVRGNTGELFF. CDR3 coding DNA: TGTGCCAGCAGAGTCAGGGGCAACACCGGGGAGCTGTTTTTT.

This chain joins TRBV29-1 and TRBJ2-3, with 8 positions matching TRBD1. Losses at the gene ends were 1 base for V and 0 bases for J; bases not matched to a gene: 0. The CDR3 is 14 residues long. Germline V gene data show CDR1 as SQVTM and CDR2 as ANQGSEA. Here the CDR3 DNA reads TGCAGCGTTGAAGGACAGGGGAGCACAGATACGCAGTATTTT. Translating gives CSVEGQGSTDTQYF.

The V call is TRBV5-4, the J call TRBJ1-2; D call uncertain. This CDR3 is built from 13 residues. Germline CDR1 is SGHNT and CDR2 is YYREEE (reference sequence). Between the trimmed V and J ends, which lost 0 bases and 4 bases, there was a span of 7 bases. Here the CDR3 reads CASSLVSSYGYTF. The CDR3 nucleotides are TGTGCCAGCAGCTTGGTGTCCTCCTATGGCTACACCTTC.

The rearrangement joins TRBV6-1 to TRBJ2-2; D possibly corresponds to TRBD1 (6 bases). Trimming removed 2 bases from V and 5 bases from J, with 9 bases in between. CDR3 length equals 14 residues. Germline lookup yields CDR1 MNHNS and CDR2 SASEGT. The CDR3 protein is CASSELTGTGELFF. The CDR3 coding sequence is TGTGCCAGCAGTGAATTGACAGGAACCGGGGAGCTGTTTTTT.

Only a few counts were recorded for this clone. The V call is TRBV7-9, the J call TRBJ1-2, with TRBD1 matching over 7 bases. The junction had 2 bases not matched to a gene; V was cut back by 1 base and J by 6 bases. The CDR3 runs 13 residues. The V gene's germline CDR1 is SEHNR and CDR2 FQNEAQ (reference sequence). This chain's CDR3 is CASSLEGQDGYTF. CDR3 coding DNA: TGTGCCAGCAGCTTAGAAGGACAGGATGGCTACACCTTC.

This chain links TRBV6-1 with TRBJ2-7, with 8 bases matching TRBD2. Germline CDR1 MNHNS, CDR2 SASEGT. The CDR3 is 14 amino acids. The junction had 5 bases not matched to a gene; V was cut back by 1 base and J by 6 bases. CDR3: CASSEVGTRGEQYF. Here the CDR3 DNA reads TGTGCCAGCAGTGAAGTCGGGACTAGGGGCGAGCAGTACTTC.

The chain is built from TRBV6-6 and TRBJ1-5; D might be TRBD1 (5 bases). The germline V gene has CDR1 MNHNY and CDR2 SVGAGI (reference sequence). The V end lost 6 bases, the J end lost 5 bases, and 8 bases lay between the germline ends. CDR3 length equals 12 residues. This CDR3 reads CASRQGDQPQHF. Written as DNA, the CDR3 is TGTGCCAGCAGACAAGGGGATCAGCCCCAGCATTTT.

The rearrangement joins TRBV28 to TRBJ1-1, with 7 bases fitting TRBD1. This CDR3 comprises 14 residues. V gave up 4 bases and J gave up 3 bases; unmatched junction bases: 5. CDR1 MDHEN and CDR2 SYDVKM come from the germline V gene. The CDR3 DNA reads TGTGCCAGCAGTTCACGGGACAGCGACACTGAAGCTTTCTTT. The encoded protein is CASSSRDSDTEAFF.

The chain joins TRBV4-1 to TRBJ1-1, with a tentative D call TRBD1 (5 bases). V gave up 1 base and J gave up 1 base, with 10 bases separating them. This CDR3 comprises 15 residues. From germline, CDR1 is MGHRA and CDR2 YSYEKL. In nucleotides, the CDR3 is TGCGCCAGCAGCCAAGGCCACGGGGCGAACACTGAAGCTTTCTTT. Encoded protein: CASSQGHGANTEAFF.

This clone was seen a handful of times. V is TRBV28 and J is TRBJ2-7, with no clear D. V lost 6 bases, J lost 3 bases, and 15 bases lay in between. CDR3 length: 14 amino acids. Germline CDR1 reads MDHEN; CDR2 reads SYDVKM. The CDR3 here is CASRPGQSNYEQYF. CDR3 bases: TGTGCCAGCAGACCGGGTCAATCCAACTACGAGCAGTACTTC.

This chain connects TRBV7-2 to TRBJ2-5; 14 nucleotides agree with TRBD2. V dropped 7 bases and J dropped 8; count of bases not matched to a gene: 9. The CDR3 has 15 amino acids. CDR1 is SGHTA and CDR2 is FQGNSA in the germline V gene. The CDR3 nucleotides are TGTGCCAGCAACTACGGACTAGCGGGAGGTGTTACCCAGTACTTC. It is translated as CASNYGLAGGVTQYF.

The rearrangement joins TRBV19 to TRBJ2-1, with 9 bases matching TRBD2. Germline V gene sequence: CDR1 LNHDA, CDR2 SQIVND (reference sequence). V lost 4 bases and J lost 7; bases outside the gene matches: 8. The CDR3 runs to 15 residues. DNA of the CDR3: TGTGCCAGTAGTAATCTAGCGGGACCCAAGAATGAGCAGTTCTTC. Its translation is CASSNLAGPKNEQFF.

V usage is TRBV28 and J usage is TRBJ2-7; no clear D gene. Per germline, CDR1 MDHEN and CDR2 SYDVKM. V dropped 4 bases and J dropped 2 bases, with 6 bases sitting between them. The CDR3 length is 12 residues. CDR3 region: CASSYFTYEQYF. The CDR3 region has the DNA TGTGCCAGCAGTTATTTCACCTACGAGCAGTACTTC.

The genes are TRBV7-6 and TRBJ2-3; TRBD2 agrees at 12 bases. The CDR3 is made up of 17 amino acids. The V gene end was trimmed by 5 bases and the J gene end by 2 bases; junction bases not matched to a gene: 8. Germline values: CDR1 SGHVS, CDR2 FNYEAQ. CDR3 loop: CASSLRGLAGITDTQYF. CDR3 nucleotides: TGTGCCAGCAGCCTCCGCGGACTAGCGGGAATCACAGATACGCAGTATTTT.

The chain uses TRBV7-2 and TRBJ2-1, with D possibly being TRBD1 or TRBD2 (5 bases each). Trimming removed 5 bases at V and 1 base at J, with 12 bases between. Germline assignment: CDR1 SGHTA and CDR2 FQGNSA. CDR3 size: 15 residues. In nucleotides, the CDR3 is TGTGCCAGCAGCCCGGGACCATCATCCTACAATGAGCAGTTCTTC. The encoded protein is CASSPGPSSYNEQFF.

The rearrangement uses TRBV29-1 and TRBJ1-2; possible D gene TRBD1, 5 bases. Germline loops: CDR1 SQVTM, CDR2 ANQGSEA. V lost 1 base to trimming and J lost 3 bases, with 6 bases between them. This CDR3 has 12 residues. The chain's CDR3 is CSVEGQHYGYTF. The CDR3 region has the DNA TGCAGCGTTGAAGGACAGCACTATGGCTACACCTTC.

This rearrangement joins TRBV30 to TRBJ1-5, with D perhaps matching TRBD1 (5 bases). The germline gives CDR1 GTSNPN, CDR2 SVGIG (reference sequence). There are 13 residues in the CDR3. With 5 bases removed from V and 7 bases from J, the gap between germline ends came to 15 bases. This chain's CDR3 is CAWALREEQPQHF. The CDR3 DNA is TGTGCCTGGGCACTCAGGGAGGAACAGCCCCAGCATTTT.

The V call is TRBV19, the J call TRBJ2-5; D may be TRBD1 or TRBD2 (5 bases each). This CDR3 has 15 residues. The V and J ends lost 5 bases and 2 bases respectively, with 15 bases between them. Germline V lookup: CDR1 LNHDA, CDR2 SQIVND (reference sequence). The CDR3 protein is CASSVGTRGQETQYF. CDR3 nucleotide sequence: TGTGCCAGTAGTGTCGGGACCCGCGGACAAGAGACCCAGTACTTC. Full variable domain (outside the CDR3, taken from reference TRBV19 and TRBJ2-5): DGGITQSPKYLFRKEGQNVTLSCEQNLNHDAMYWYRQDPGQGLRLIYYSQIVNDFQKGDIAEGYSVSREKKESFPLTVTSAQKNPTAFYLCASSVGTRGQETQYFGPGTRLLVL.